The TCR beta chain described here comes from a study of shared clonotypes between healthy human individuals (dated by TCRdb to about 2020). For the wider study: A couple of women and a few men aged 18 to 49 years were included in the cohort. Libraries were prepared and TCR repertoires were sequenced by different laboratories using diverse techniques, in order to increase sequencing depth and limit assay-specific biases. For each donor, CD4 naive and CD4 memory were each given three plates, CD8 naive was given two plates, and CD8 memory was given one plate. The study deeply sequenced blood TCR repertoires of about 5 healthy adults to estimate repertoire size and the extent of clonotype sharing between individuals. Each donor's leukapheresis produced roughly between roughly 0.85 and 10 billion PBMCs. Study-wide conclusions, independent of this receptor: Sharing across several donors was observed for approximately 5% of naive CD4, over 3% of naive CD8, roughly 2.4% of memory CD4, and around 0.44% of memory CD8 clonotypes. Based on pairwise subsampling, the degree of clonotype sharing among donors was expected to be affected by sequencing depth. The small number of donors limited the genetic and exposure-history diversity represented. Sampling was limited to blood, and TCR repertoires in tissue likely differ from TCR repertoires in blood. Estimated clonotype richness was generally larger for naive than for memory subsets. Compared with non-shared clonotypes, clonotypes shared by all four sorted-subset donors had higher generation probabilities. Rarefaction of sorted-subset datasets indicated incomplete sequencing despite the large sequencing depth.

As regards this clone: The antigen this receptor binds is unknown. Qualities for individual bases were not recorded, and no much larger clone is one base off.

For CDR1 and CDR2, the germline V gene lists KGHSH and LQKENI. V is pared back by 4 bases and J by 6 bases, with 16 bases lying between the germline termini. The CDR3 covers 14 residues, taking in both the cysteine and the phenylalanine. CDR3 DNA only is kept here, 42 bases in frame from base 1. CD8 naive samples consisted of CD45RO-negative cells that were positively selected for CCR7, yielding a CD45RA+CCR7+ population without TemRA cells. Donors were healthy HIV-negative adults with no recently reported acute infections or vaccinations. Every donor was a Caucasian adult living in Nashville, Tennessee, USA. After blood collection by leukapheresis, PBMCs were isolated using Ficoll-Histopaque density gradient centrifugation and then cryopreserved in the vapor phase of liquid nitrogen. Purity and quantity of every magnetically sorted T cell population were checked by analytical flow cytometry. Genomic DNA was isolated from every sorted fraction and measured by UV absorbance on a Nanodrop 2000c.

TCR CDR3 regions were amplified from genomic DNA by multiplex PCR using the deep immunoSEQ assay. Extracted genomic DNA from each cell subset was distributed evenly across all wells of several immunoSEQ 96-well plates, and each plate was treated as a replicate. For sorted subsets, each replicate PCR was loaded with roughly 0.2 ug genomic DNA, equivalent to 30,000 or so T cell genomes. The purified libraries were quantified using a Qubit 3.0 fluorometer, sized with a Bioanalyzer 2100, and then quantified again using the KAPA Library Quantification kit. Every immunoSEQ 96-well plate was sequenced on a separate single-read 150-cycle Illumina NextSeq 550 flow cell. Concerning the study's data processing: Because only junctional sequences without quality scores were contained in the immunoSEQ output, filtering matching that applied to full-length reads could not be performed. To assign V/J genes and CDR3, sequences were annotated against IMGT germline references using PyIR, a Python wrapper for IgBLAST v1.9. Any read was removed if the V/J assignment was weak (E-value above 1e-6), the CDR3 was missing, or the read contained stop codons, out-of-frame junctions, or ambiguous translated residues. A V3J clonotype was defined by an identical inferred V gene, J gene, and CDR3 amino acid sequence. To compute the percentage overlap between repertoires, the number of shared unique clonotypes was divided by the size of the smaller repertoire. Richness of each repertoire was evaluated using RTK rarefaction, the Chao1 estimator, and Recon v2.1 estimates of unobserved clonotypes. Generation probabilities for all TCRbeta clonotypes obtained by the gDNA method from several donors were computed using OLGA. This immuneACCESS table, as held by TCRdb, lists in-frame sequences with V and J called but not all clones. Of the missing ones, under half trace to an unresolved V gene in checked studies; the others have no known cause. V and J calls and clone size follow that table, whereas D and trimming were derived from the DNA. The sample table contains 2 million to 2.5 million clones; only one count was recorded for more than 85% of them. The top ten hold more than 1.5% of the sample.

Here the chain combines TRBV18 and TRBJ2-7; the D region may be TRBD1 or TRBD2, each matching 5 bases equally. The sample was naive CD8+ T cells from PBMCs. What the cell subset or site label conveys for this sample: CD45RA+CCR7+. The receptor's source is a man aged 18 to 35 in good health. Some clones in this sample may be carry-over from other donors' samples. At the DNA level, the sequence is TGTGCCAGCTCACTTTCGGGGCTAGCCAGCGAGCAGTACTTC. This is translated as CASSLSGLASEQYF. The full variable domain, completed from the reference TRBV18 and TRBJ2-7 proteins outside the CDR3, reads NAGVMQNPRHLVRRRGQEARLRCSPMKGHSHVYWYRQLPEEGLKFMVYLQKENIIDESGMPKERFSAEFPKEGPSILRIQQVVRGDSAAYFCASSLSGLASEQYFGPGTRLTVT.